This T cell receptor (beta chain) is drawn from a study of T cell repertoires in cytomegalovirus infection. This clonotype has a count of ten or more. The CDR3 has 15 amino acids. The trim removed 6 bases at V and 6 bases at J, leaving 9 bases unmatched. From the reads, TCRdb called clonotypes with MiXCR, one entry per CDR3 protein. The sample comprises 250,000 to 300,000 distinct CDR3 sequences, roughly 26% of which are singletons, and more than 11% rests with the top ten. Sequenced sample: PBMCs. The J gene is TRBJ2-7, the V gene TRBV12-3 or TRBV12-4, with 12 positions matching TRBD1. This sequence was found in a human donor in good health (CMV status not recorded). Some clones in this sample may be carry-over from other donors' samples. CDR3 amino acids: CASRPTGDRGREQYF. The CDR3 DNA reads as TGTGCCAGCAGGCCTACCGGGGACAGGGGGCGCGAGCAGTACTTC.